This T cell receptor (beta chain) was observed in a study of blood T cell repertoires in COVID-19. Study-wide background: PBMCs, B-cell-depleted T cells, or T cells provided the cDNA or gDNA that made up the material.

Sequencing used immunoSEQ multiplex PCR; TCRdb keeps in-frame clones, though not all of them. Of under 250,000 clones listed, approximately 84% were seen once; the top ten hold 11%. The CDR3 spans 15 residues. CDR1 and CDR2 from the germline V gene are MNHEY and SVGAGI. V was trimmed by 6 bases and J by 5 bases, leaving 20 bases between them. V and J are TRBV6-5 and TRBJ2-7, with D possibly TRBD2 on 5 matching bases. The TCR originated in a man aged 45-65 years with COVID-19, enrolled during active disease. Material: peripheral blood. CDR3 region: CASRPPGSGFHEQYF. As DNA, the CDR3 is TGTGCCAGCAGACCACCGGGATCAGGTTTCCACGAGCAGTACTTC.